This section outlines one TCR beta chain sequence together with its context. Its specific antigen is unknown. The input lacks base qualities; no much larger clone sits a single base away. The method was PCR. The instrument given in TCRdb is Illumina HiSeq 2500. Molecular barcoding was employed in the preparation of TCR libraries, with unique molecular identifiers being used to normalize TCRbeta repertoire quantification. Clones were called with MiXCR by TCRdb after fastp trimmed the public reads at Q25, and only in-frame beta chains were retained. Every CDR3 protein is listed once, alongside the most common genes and DNA of its rows. This sample gives fewer than 750,000 distinct CDR3 sequences in total; 25% to 30% of them show up just once. The ten largest clones add up to 30% to 45% of the sample. The data originate from a study of T-cell reconstitution after alpha-beta-depleted transplantation in children (dated by TCRdb to the mid-2010s). About the study as a whole: The study quantitatively tracked T-cell immune reconstitution after TCRalphabeta/CD19-depleted allogeneic hematopoietic cell transplantation in children using TCR repertoire profiling. Here is what the overall study found, with its caveats: In some patients, the high TCRbeta diversity seen at day 60 was put down to recipient T cells and intrathymic progenitors that had survived conditioning. Over subsequent months, a decline in hyperexpanded clone frequencies was noted, and after one year, T-cell counts and TCRbeta diversity were mostly ascribed to newly produced T cells. About two months after transplant, the apparently early recovery of alphabetaT-cell counts reportedly depended on just several hundred clones that had expanded rapidly and came from non-depleted graft cells.

Interpreted using the paper, the treatment or condition label stands for: allogeneic hematopoietic cell transplantation with graft depleted of TCRalphabeta T cells and CD19 B cells. Transplant recipients were children who received TCRalphabeta/CD19-depleted allogeneic hematopoietic cell grafts. Trimming removed 4 bases from V and 4 bases from J, leaving 18 bases between the germline ends. The CDR3 spans 15 residues, from the cysteine through the phenylalanine. Only CDR3 DNA remains: 45 bases, in frame from the first base. Taken from the germline V gene, the CDR1 and CDR2 loops are SGHRS and YFSETQ. Source: PBMCs, taken before TCRalphabeta/CD19-depleted stem cell transplant. The receptor comes from a boy under two years old with Wiskott-Aldrich syndrome, due to receive a stem cell transplant. The rearranged chain carries TRBV5-1 and TRBJ2-7; too little of a D gene remains to name it. The CDR3 amino acid sequence is: CASSPDTPIQYEQYF. DNA sequence: TGCGCCAGCAGCCCTGACACCCCGATCCAATACGAGCAGTACTTC.